The 3 T cell receptor beta chains below were found in one sample sequenced in a study of OX40 agonist ivuxolimab in advanced cancers. Produced via immunoSEQ multiplex PCR; TCRdb's table is partial and in-frame only. The table has fewer than 100,000 clones, roughly 80% seen once. The input for sequencing was CD4+ or CD8+ T cells sorted from blood, taken in a trial of the OX40 agonist ivuxolimab. These receptors all come from an adult with an advanced solid tumor such as melanoma, head and neck, liver or kidney cancer.

The chain carries TRBV28 and TRBJ2-2, with 7 nucleotides matching TRBD1. The germline V gene encodes CDR1 MDHEN and CDR2 SYDVKM. The ends lost 4 bases at V and 6 bases at J; junction bases unmatched: 5. This CDR3 has 14 amino acids. The CDR3 nucleotides are TGTGCCAGCAGTTACACAGGGGCAGCCGGGGAGCTGTTTTTT. Translated: CASSYTGAAGELFF.

With regard to this clone: Mismatch with germline at one junction end may stem from a read error. This chain joins TRBV23-1 and TRBJ1-4; D is undetermined. TRBV23-1 is designated an ORF whose function remains uncertain. The CDR3 runs to 9 residues. The chain's CDR3 is CASPPLEVF. CDR3 bases: TGCGCCAGCCCCCCTTTGGAGGTTTTT.

The chain combines TRBV6-5 with TRBJ2-5; 7 bases line up with TRBD1. There are 14 residues in the CDR3. After removal of 4 bases from V and 4 bases from J, the junction contained 6 bases not matched to a gene. In germline, CDR1 is MNHEY, CDR2 SVGAGI. CDR3 nucleotide sequence: TGTGCCAGCAGTTCGACAGGGTTCAGAGAGACCCAGTACTTC. Protein sequence: CASSSTGFRETQYF.